The T cell receptor beta chain described here comes from a study of cytomegalovirus exposure and HLA in healthy donors (dated by TCRdb to the late 2010s). With regard to the full study: An earlier analysis of some 600 of the donors reported 276 Gb of sequence data and some 110 million unique TCR beta sequences obtained from roughly 170 million T cells. Among the 398 genotyped donors, about 83% belonged to the genetic ancestry cluster associated with self-reported Caucasian donors. The number of typed donors differed by locus: about 620-640 for A, B, C, DRB1 and DQB1; some 500 for DQA1; some 610 for DPA1; and 450 to 480 for DPB1. Rather than using new phenotypic data, the later analysis identified candidate immune exposures from TCR beta sequences and from how often those sequences occurred across donors. The study was designed to test whether signatures of past pathogen exposure could be identified by cataloging public T cell receptors. The study used immunosequencing to profile the T cell repertoires of around 600 subjects and linked those repertoires to cytomegalovirus serostatus. All discovery cohort repertoires had been generated using a single sequencing platform. Roughly 5 DR-DQ haplotypes were treated as single units for association and clustering because of strong linkage in the cohort. Donor age, sex, ethnicity and CMV serostatus were collected together with the repertoire data. In addition to the first cohort of roughly 700 subjects, a separate validation cohort of around 110 different subjects was used. An earlier analysis of some 600 of the donors applied high-throughput TCR beta sequencing to assess whether each TCR beta V gene segment acted as functional or pseudogenic. Across around 400 genotyped donors of the cohort, an average of about 220,000 unique TCR beta nucleotide sequences per donor were sequenced, and about a sixth of those sequences were non-productive. To predict cytomegalovirus infection status, the study combined high-throughput TCR immunosequencing, statistical association of individual TCRs with disease status, and machine learning. A later genetic analysis used genome-wide SNP genotypes for about three fifths of the 666 donors, treating that subset as a discovery cohort. An early release that covered fewer than 800 HLA-typed donors contained approximately 320 gigabases of sequencing data and tens of millions of unique TCR sequences. HLA typing included class I and class II loci at four-digit resolution. A later analysis re-analyzed previously published TCR beta repertoires from 650 to 800 donors and added high-resolution HLA genotyping to study TCR occurrence patterns.

Preparation of the library involved the immunoSEQ multiplex PCR assay. For the multiplex PCR, a mixture combining 60 forward primers for TCR Vbeta segments and 13 reverse primers for TCR Jbeta segments was used. The CDR3 region of rearranged TCR beta genes was amplified from genomic DNA by a multiplex PCR assay. The Illumina HiSeq System was used to sequence the amplified TCR beta libraries as 87-base-pair reads. The study's processing was this. A later analysis tallied 80 million to 95 million unique TCR beta chains across the 610 or so repertoires, and approximately 12 million of those chains were shared by two or more donors. Raw reads were error-corrected and collapsed into unique sequences with a nearest-neighbor algorithm that merged closely related sequences to remove PCR and sequencing errors. CDR3 sequences were aligned to IMGT reference sequences to assign V, D and J gene segments. Each retained sequence needed at least a six-nucleotide match to both a V gene segment and a J gene segment. Rearrangements were classified as productive when the CDR3 lacked stop codons and remained in frame with V and J, and all other rearrangements were classified as non-productive. Following IMGT convention, CDR3 was defined as the stretch from the second conserved V-encoded cysteine to the conserved J-encoded phenylalanine. The earlier analysis of some 550 of the donors excluded any sequence lacking an unambiguous match to a single V gene segment. In an earlier analysis of 587 of the donors, V segments were called functional above 56.7% productive rearrangements and were called segregating when the between-donor standard deviation exceeded 5%. A statistical classification framework was built to diagnose cytomegalovirus status from the catalog of TCR beta chain sequences. A later analysis assigned V and J genes by comparing TCR nucleotide sequences with IMGT/GENE-DB human TR gene sequences. In a later analysis, CDR3 sequences and most-parsimonious VDJ recombination scenarios were assigned using the TCRdist pipeline. In a later analysis, each TCR beta chain was defined by its CDR3 amino acid sequence together with its V-gene family, and reads lacking a unique V-gene family were excluded. To address suspected cross-contamination and a sequencing artifact, a later analysis removed 592 highly shared, low-generation-probability nucleotide sequences. In a later analysis, a clonal expansion index was calculated for each public chain from normalized within-repertoire ranks of inferred template counts. A later analysis computed generation probabilities with a VDJ recombination model fitted to out-of-frame rearrangements, and checked the results against IGoR. Hypergeometric tests were used in a later analysis to score TCR-TCR, TCR-HLA and TCR-CMV co-occurrence, with a repertoire-size bias correction applied to the TCR pairs. False discovery rates were estimated in a later analysis by permuting HLA or CMV assignments 20 times. In a later analysis, co-occurring TCRs were grouped using DBSCAN, with TCRdist sequence similarity added in when clustering inside HLA-allele-positive subsets. Repertoires with fewer than 30,000 or more than 120,000 public chains, plus five repertoires with anomalous nucleotide sharing, were excluded from co-occurrence clustering. As stored in TCRdb, this immuneACCESS dataset retains in-frame rearrangements with V and J assigned. A fraction of the clones does not appear; measured against another copy, unresolved V genes explain less than half of the discrepancy, and the remainder lacks a known reason. For V, J and clone size, that table is used; D and trimming come from the DNA. This sample comprises 150,000 to 160,000 clones, over 75% of them detected only once. Jointly, the top ten make up around 6% of the sample.

The cohort consisted of 666 healthy bone marrow donors. At the time of sampling, every cohort member was nominally healthy, though immune exposures that went unrecorded were likely present. The donor was CMV seropositive and was included in the group of 289 seropositive cohort members. Every donor gave a peripheral blood sample, and the peripheral blood mononuclear cells from that sample were used for TCR beta sequencing. Genomic DNA extraction from the blood cell samples was performed with the Qiagen DNeasy Blood Extraction Kit. Of note for this clone: Which antigen it targets is not known. No quality values exist for individual bases; no much larger clone is one base distant.

After removal of 3 bases from V and 5 bases from J, the junction retains 13 bases not matched to a gene. CDR1 and CDR2 were assigned from the germline V gene as ENHRY and SYGVKD. From the cysteine through the phenylalanine, the CDR3 covers 17 amino acids. Here the CDR3 DNA is all that survives: 51 bases in frame from base 1. Study-wide findings and limitations: Only TCR beta chains were sequenced in this cohort, and the absence of alpha or paired-chain data limited detectable features. According to a later analysis, TCR association rates differed among HLA loci, with DRB1 alleles showing the most associated TCRs and HLA-C alleles showing the fewest. In both the original and validation cohorts, the classifier was reported to diagnose cytomegalovirus status with high specificity and sensitivity. A group of highly shared sequence variants was considered likely to be a technical artifact of the sequencing pipeline. The authors suggested that the approach could potentially be extended to other disease states and immunological phenotypes. Because HLA typing was missing for some donors at each locus, association tests included only the typed subset. Compared with the roughly 700-donor mean, donors in an Asian-associated ancestry cluster had fewer N-insertions in productive TCRs, according to a later genetic analysis. Across donors, most TCR sequences were observed very rarely, whereas some public TCRs were present in many individuals. A later analysis associated about 17,000 TCR beta sequences with specific HLA alleles at a false discovery rate of 0.05. Roughly 17 rarely observed V segments, including chromosome 9 orphons, were excluded from the earlier analysis of approximately 600 of the donors because counts were too low. Because the 87-base-pair reads could not distinguish some IMGT-functional V segments, including TRBV6-2 and TRBV6-3, those segments were excluded. A further reported finding was that TCR beta sequences accurately predicted the HLA-A and HLA-B alleles for most subjects in the first cohort. A later analysis reported that several top co-occurrence clusters appeared linked to parvovirus B19, influenza, CMV and Epstein-Barr virus. Presence/absence analyses assumed roughly uniform sequencing depth across donors, an assumption that may not hold. In an earlier analysis of over 550 of the donors, most TCR beta V segments were observed in productive rearrangements about 87% or about 30% of the time, broadly matching IMGT annotations. A later analysis found that HLA-associated TCR beta chains were more clonally expanded and had lower generation probabilities than equally common non-associated chains. Immune exposure information for the cohort was limited to CMV serostatus. According to a later analysis, most CMV-associated TCR beta chains appeared to be HLA-restricted, and the HLA associations seemed to be driven largely by CMV exposure. When HLA alleles, especially DR and DQ, strongly co-occurred, TCR associations were difficult to assign to individual alleles. A later genetic analysis associated a missense DCLRE1C variant with V-gene and J-gene trimming of TCR beta chains, and an independent cohort replicated the association. Linkage disequilibrium might explain the correlated functional status among segregating V segments, but an unknown experimental factor could not be ruled out. A few of the identified cytomegalovirus-associated TCR beta chains were confirmed in vitro to be specific for cytomegalovirus antigens. A total of 164 TCR beta chains were listed by the study as associated with cytomegalovirus.

Sequenced sample: PBMCs. This chain joins TRBV10-3 to TRBJ2-3, with 8 bases in between that match TRBD2. The receptor's source is a woman between 40 and 55 years old in good health and CMV-seropositive. The nucleotides are TGTGCCATCAGTGAACAGTTGGCGGGAGGCGGGAAAGATACGCAGTATTTT. Its translation reads: CAISEQLAGGGKDTQYF.